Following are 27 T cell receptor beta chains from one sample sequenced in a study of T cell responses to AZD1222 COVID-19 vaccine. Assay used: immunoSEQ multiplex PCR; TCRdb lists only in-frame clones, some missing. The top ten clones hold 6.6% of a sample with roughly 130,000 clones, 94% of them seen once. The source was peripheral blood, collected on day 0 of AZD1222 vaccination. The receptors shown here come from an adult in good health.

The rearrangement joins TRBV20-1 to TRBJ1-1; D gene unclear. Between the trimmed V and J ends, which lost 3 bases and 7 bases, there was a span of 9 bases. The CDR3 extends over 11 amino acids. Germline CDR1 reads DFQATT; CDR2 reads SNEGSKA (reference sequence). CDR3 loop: CSASNDIEAFF. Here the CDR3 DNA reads TGCAGTGCTAGCAACGATATTGAAGCTTTCTTT.

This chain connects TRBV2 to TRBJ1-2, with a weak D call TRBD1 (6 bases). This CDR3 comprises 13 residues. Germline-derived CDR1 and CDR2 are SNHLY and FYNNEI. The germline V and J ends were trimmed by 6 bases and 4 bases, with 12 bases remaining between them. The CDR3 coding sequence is TGTGCCAGCAGGGCAGGGGTTCTCTATGGCTACACCTTC. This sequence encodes CASRAGVLYGYTF.

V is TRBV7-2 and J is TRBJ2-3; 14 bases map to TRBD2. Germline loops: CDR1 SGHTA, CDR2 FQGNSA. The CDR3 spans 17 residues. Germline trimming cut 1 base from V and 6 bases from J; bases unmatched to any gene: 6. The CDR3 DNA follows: TGTGCCAGCAGCTTAGGGGGGACTAGCGGGAGAAGGGATACGCAGTATTTT. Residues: CASSLGGTSGRRDTQYF.

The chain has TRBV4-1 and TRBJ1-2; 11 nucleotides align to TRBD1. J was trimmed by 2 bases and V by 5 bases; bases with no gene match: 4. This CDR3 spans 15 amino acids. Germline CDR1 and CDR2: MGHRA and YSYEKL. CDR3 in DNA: TGCGCCAGCAGCTCCGGGACAGGGGGGAACTATGGCTACACCTTC. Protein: CASSSGTGGNYGYTF.

The CDR3 here is CASSDRDGSTDTQYF. In DNA, the CDR3 is TGTGCCAGCAGTGACAGGGATGGTAGCACAGATACGCAGTATTTT. The chain has TRBV6-4 and TRBJ2-3; D gene unclear. The CDR3 contains 15 residues. Germline CDR1 reads MRHNA; CDR2 reads SNTAGT. V lost 2 bases and J lost 0, with 9 bases in between.

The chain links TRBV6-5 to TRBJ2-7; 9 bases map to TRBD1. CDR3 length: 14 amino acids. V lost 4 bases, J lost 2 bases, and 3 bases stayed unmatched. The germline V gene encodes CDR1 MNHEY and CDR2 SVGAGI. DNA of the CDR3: TGTGCCAGCAGTTCAACAGGGGGCACCTACGAGCAGTACTTC. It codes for CASSSTGGTYEQYF.

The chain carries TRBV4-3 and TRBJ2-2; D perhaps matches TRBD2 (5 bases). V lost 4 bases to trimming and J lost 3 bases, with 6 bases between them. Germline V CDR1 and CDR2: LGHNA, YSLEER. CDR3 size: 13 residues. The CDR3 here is CASSRGYTGELFF. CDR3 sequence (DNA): TGCGCCAGCAGCCGCGGGTACACCGGGGAGCTGTTTTTT.

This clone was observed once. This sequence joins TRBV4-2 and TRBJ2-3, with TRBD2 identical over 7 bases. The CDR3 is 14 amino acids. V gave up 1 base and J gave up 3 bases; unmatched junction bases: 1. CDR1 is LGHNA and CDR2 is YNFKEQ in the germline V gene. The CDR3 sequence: CASSQGGGTDTQYF. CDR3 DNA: TGTGCCAGCAGCCAAGGGGGGGGGACAGATACGCAGTATTTT.

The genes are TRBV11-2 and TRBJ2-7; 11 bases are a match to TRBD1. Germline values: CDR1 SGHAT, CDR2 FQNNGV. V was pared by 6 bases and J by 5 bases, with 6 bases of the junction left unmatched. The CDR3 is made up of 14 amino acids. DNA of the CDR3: TGTGCCAGCAGACACGGGACAGGGGGTGACGAGCAGTACTTC. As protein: CASRHGTGGDEQYF.

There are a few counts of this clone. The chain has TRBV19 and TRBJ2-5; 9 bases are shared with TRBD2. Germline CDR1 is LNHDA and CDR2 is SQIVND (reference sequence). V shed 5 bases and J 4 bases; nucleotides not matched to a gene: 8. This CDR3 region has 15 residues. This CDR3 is CASSGLAGPLETQYF. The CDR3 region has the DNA TGTGCCAGTAGTGGGCTAGCGGGGCCCCTAGAGACCCAGTACTTC.

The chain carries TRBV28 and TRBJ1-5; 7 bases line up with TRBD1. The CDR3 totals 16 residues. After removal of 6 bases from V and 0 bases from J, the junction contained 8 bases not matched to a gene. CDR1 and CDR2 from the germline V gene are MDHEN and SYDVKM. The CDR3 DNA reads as TGTGCCAGCAGACCCGGGACAGCTTATAGCAATCAGCCCCAGCATTTT. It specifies CASRPGTAYSNQPQHF.

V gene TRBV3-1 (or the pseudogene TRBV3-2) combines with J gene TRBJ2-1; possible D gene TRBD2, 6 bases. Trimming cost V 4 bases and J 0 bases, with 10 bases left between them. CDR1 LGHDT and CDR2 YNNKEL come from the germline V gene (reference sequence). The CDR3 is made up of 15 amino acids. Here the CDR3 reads CASSLGRSSYNEQFF. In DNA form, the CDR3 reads TGTGCCAGCAGCCTCGGGAGAAGCTCCTACAATGAGCAGTTCTTC.

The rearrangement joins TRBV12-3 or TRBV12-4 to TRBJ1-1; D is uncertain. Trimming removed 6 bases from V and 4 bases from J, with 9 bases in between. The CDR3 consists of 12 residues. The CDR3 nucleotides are TGTGCCAGCAGCCTTAGTTTCACTGAAGCTTTCTTT. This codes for CASSLSFTEAFF.

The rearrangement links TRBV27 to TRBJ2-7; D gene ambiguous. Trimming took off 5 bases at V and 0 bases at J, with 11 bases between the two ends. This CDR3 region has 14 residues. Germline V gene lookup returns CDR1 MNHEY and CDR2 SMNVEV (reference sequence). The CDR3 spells CASSPAPSSYEQYF. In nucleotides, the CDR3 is TGTGCCAGCAGTCCCGCCCCGAGCTCCTACGAGCAGTACTTC.

The DNA of the CDR3 is TGTGCCAGCAGTGAAGGTTTTGGGGGCACAGATACGCAGTATTTT. Translated, it gives CASSEGFGGTDTQYF. The chain recombines TRBV2 with TRBJ2-3; D gene uncertain. Between the trimmed V and J ends, which lost 1 base and 1 base, there was a span of 9 bases. The CDR3 extends over 15 amino acids. Germline CDR1 reads SNHLY; CDR2 reads FYNNEI.

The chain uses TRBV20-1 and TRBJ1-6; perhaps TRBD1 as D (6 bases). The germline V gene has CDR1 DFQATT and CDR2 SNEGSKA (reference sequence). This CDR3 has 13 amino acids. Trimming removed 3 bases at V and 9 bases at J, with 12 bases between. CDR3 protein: CSASLAGVSPLHF. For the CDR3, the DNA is TGCAGTGCTAGTTTGGCAGGGGTTTCACCCCTCCACTTT.

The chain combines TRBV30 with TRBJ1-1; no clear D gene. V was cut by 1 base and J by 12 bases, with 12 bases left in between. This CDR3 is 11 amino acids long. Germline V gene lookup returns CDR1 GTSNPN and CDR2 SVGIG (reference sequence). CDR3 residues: CAWSGQLVPFF. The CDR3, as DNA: TGTGCCTGGAGTGGACAACTTGTCCCTTTCTTT.

CDR3 protein: CASSGSGRGVQYF. The DNA of the CDR3 is TGCGCCAGCAGCGGAAGCGGGAGAGGAGTGCAGTACTTC. J is TRBJ2-7 and V is TRBV4-3; 8 nucleotides agree with TRBD2. The ends lost 5 bases at V and 9 bases at J; junction bases unmatched: 9. CDR1 is LGHNA and CDR2 is YSLEER in the germline V gene. The CDR3 length is 13 residues.

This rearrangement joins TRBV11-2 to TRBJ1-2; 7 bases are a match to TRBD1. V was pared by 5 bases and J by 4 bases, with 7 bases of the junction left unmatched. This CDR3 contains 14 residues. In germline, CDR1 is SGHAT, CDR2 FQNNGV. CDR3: CASSRQGLGYGYTF. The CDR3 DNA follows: TGTGCCAGCAGCCGACAGGGTTTAGGCTATGGCTACACCTTC.

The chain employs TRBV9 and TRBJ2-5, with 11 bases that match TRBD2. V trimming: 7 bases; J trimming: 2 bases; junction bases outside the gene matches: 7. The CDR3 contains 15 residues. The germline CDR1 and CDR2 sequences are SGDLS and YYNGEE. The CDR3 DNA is TGTGCCAGCGCCTATAGCGGGAGGGAACAAGAGACCCAGTACTTC. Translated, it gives CASAYSGREQETQYF.

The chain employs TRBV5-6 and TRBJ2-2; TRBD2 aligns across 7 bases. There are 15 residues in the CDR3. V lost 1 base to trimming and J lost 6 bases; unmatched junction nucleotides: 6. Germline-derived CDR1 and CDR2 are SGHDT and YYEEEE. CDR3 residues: CASSLTAGVAGELFF. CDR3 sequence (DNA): TGTGCCAGCAGCTTGACGGCGGGAGTAGCCGGGGAGCTGTTTTTT.

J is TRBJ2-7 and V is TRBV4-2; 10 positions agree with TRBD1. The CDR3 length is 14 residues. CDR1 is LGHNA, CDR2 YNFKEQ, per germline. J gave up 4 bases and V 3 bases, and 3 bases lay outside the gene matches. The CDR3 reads CASSHRTGGYEQYF. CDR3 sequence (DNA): TGTGCCAGCAGCCATCGGACAGGGGGTTACGAGCAGTACTTC.

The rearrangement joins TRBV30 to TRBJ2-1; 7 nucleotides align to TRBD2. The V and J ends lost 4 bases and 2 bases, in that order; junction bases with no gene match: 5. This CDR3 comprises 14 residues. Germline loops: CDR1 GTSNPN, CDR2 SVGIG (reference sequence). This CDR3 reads CAWIGTNTYNEQFF. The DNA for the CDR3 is TGTGCCTGGATCGGGACTAACACCTACAATGAGCAGTTCTTC.

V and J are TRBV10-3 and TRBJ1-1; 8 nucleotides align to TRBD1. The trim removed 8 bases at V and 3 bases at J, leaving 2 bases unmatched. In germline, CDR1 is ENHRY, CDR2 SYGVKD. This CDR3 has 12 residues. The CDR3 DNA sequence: TGTGCCATCGGGACAGGTCACACTGAAGCTTTCTTT. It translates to CAIGTGHTEAFF.

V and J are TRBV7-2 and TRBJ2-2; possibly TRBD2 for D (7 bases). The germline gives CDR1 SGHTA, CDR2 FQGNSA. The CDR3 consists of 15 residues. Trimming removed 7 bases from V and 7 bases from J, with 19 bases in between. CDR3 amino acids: CASNYQAGAGGELFF. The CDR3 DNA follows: TGTGCCAGCAACTACCAGGCGGGGGCCGGCGGGGAGCTGTTTTTT. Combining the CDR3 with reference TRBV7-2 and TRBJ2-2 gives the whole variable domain GAGVSQSPSNKVTEKGKDVELRCDPISGHTALYWYRQSLGQGLEFLIYFQGNSAPDKSGLPSDRFSAERTGGSVSTLTIQRTQQEDSAVYLCASNYQAGAGGELFFGEGSRLTVL.

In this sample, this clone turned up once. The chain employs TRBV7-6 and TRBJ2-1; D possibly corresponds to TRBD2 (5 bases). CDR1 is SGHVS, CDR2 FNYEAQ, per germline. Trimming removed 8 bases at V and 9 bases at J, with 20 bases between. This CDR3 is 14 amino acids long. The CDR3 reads CASGLPSIRGEQFF. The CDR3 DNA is TGTGCCAGCGGACTGCCGAGTATTCGCGGTGAGCAGTTCTTC.

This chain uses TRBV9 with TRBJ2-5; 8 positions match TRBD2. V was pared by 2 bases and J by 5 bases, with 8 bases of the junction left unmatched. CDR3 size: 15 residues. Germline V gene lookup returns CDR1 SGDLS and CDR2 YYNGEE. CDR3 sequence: CASSVGAGVQETQYF. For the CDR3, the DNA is TGTGCCAGCAGCGTGGGAGCGGGAGTGCAGGAGACCCAGTACTTC.